The 20 T cell receptor beta chains below come from one sample, sequenced in a study of neoadjuvant anti-PD-1 for oral cavity cancer. Clones were sequenced by immunoSEQ multiplex PCR, and TCRdb holds only the in-frame ones, with some missing. The sample has 9,500 to 11,000 clones, about 50% seen once. The sequenced sample was tumor tissue, obtained before nivolumab (anti-PD-1) treatment. The receptors come from a person aged 35 to 85 with oral cavity squamous cell carcinoma.

A few counts support this clone. The rearrangement links TRBV6-1 to TRBJ1-1, with D unclear. V was trimmed by 7 bases and J by 0 bases, leaving 9 bases between them. The germline CDR1 and CDR2 sequences are MNHNS and SASEGT. The CDR3 sequence is 13 residues long. The CDR3 protein is CASKDFMNTEAFF. CDR3 nucleotide sequence: TGTGCCAGCAAGGATTTTATGAACACTGAAGCTTTCTTT.

The V gene is TRBV6-1, the J gene TRBJ1-2; D is unclear. Germline assignment: CDR1 MNHNS and CDR2 SASEGT. This CDR3 is 15 amino acids long. V was shortened by 1 base and J by 5 bases, with 14 bases between the two germline ends. The CDR3 DNA follows: TGTGCCAGCAGTGAAGTGATGAGGGCTTCTTATGGCTACACCTTC. This encodes CASSEVMRASYGYTF.

The chain recombines TRBV28 with TRBJ1-1, with D maybe TRBD1 (5 bases). The V and J ends lost 6 bases and 0 bases respectively, with 14 bases between them. The CDR3 totals 15 residues. Per the germline V gene, CDR1 is MDHEN and CDR2 is SYDVKM. Written as DNA, the CDR3 is TGTGCCAGCAGGAATAGACAGCTCCTGAACACTGAAGCTTTCTTT. Translation: CASRNRQLLNTEAFF.

The chain links TRBV6-4 to TRBJ2-1; TRBD2 matches 10 bases. This CDR3 is 14 amino acids long. The germline CDR1 and CDR2 sequences are MRHNA and SNTAGT. Trimming took 2 bases from V and 7 from J; bases not matched to a gene: 2. The CDR3 nucleotides are TGTGCCAGCAGTGACGGGACTAGCGTTAATGAGCAGTTCTTC. Its protein product is CASSDGTSVNEQFF.

The rearrangement joins TRBV7-2 to TRBJ2-7, with a possible D match to TRBD1 (6 bases). Trimming took 1 base from V and 5 from J, leaving 12 bases between them. Per the germline V gene, CDR1 is SGHTA and CDR2 is FQGNSA. The CDR3 extends over 14 amino acids. CDR3 sequence: CASSLDRVNDEQYF. CDR3 bases: TGTGCCAGCAGCTTAGACAGGGTTAACGACGAGCAGTACTTC.

The J gene is TRBJ1-2, the V gene TRBV7-8, with D hard to call. V was cut by 0 bases and J by 8 bases, with 13 bases left in between. The CDR3 consists of 14 residues. CDR1 and CDR2 from the germline V gene are SGHVS and FQNEAQ. The CDR3 spells CASSLAEEARGYTF. The DNA for the CDR3 is TGTGCCAGCAGCTTAGCGGAGGAAGCCAGGGGCTACACCTTC.

This clone turned up a few times. The chain combines TRBV6-5 with TRBJ1-1, with D possibly TRBD1 on 5 matching bases. Between the trimmed V and J ends, which lost 4 bases and 1 base, there was a span of 10 bases. This CDR3 contains 14 residues. Germline loops: CDR1 MNHEY, CDR2 SVGAGI. CDR3 protein: CASSSGGRNTEAFF. CDR3 DNA sequence: TGTGCCAGCAGTTCGGGGGGACGGAACACTGAAGCTTTCTTT.

By proportion, this clone is medium-sized. The rearrangement links TRBV19 to TRBJ1-1; a possible D gene is TRBD1 (5 bases). Trimming stripped 2 bases from V and 0 bases from J, with 16 bases between. The CDR3 loop spans 17 amino acids. Germline V lookup: CDR1 LNHDA, CDR2 SQIVND (reference sequence). CDR3 bases: TGTGCCAGTAGTATAATGAGGGGTGGAACAGTGAACACTGAAGCTTTCTTT. Its translation is CASSIMRGGTVNTEAFF.

This clone is termed medium-sized. The chain joins TRBV12-5 to TRBJ2-1; 11 positions match TRBD1. This CDR3 is built from 14 residues. Looked up from germline, CDR1 is LGHNT and CDR2 is FRNRAP. Trimming removed 4 bases from V and 10 bases from J; junction bases left unmatched: 6. The CDR3 DNA follows: TGTGCTAGTGGTTGGGGGGACAGGGGGAGAGAGCAGTTCTTC. This encodes CASGWGDRGREQFF.

The J gene is TRBJ1-1, the V gene TRBV27, with a tentative D call TRBD1 (6 bases). The V gene's germline CDR1 is MNHEY and CDR2 SMNVEV (reference sequence). The CDR3 extends over 12 amino acids. The V end was cut by 11 bases, the J end by 4 bases, with 14 bases between. CDR3 in DNA: TGTGCCCCAACAGGGACGCGCACTGAAGCTTTCTTT. Amino acid sequence: CAPTGTRTEAFF.

The V gene is TRBV5-1, the J gene TRBJ2-1; D unresolved. The germline V and J ends were trimmed by 4 bases and 8 bases, with 10 bases remaining between them. Looked up from germline, CDR1 is SGHRS and CDR2 is YFSETQ. The CDR3 is made up of 12 amino acids. The CDR3 DNA sequence: TGCGCCAGCAGCCCCACCCTAGATGAGCAGTTCTTC. It yields the protein CASSPTLDEQFF. Full variable domain (outside the CDR3, taken from reference TRBV5-1 and TRBJ2-1): KAGVTQTPRYLIKTRGQQVTLSCSPISGHRSVSWYQQTPGQGLQFLFEYFSETQRNKGNFPGRFSGRQFSNSRSEMNVSTLELGDSALYLCASSPTLDEQFFGPGTRLTVL.

The rearrangement links TRBV11-3 to TRBJ1-1; 9 bases line up with TRBD1. J was trimmed by 1 base and V by 4 bases; bases with no gene match: 4. The CDR3 is 15 amino acids. Germline V gene lookup returns CDR1 SGHNT and CDR2 YENEEA. CDR3 protein: CASSSWDRENTEAFF. CDR3 nucleotide sequence: TGTGCCAGCAGCTCCTGGGACAGGGAGAACACTGAAGCTTTCTTT.

The table lists this clone with a few counts. The chain is built from TRBV30 and TRBJ1-6; 9 bases are a match to TRBD1. Trimming cost V 5 bases and J 14 bases; bases outside gene matches: 7. CDR3 length equals 12 residues. Germline V lookup: CDR1 GTSNPN, CDR2 SVGIG (reference sequence). The CDR3 loop is CAWGGQGFTLHF. The CDR3, as DNA: TGTGCCTGGGGGGGACAGGGTTTCACCCTCCACTTT.

The chain uses TRBV4-3 and TRBJ2-2, with 9 bases identical to TRBD1. Germline CDR1 is LGHNA and CDR2 is YSLEER. J gave up 6 bases and V 0 bases, and 5 bases lay outside the gene matches. The CDR3 runs to 16 residues. CDR3 sequence reads: CASSQDWDREPGELFF. For the CDR3, the DNA is TGCGCCAGCAGCCAAGATTGGGACAGGGAGCCCGGGGAGCTGTTTTTT.

The chain is built from TRBV7-9 and TRBJ1-1; no reliable D call. This CDR3 has 14 residues. V lost 0 bases and J lost 6, with 11 bases in between. Germline values: CDR1 SEHNR, CDR2 FQNEAQ (reference sequence). CDR3 in amino acids: CASSLANPAAEAFF. The DNA for the CDR3 is TGTGCCAGCAGCTTAGCAAACCCGGCTGCTGAAGCTTTCTTT.

This chain uses TRBV18 with TRBJ2-7; 7 positions match TRBD2. Trimming took 6 bases from V and 3 from J; bases not matched to a gene: 14. Germline CDR1 is KGHSH and CDR2 is LQKENI. This CDR3 has 16 amino acids. CDR3: CASSPSRGGTGYEQYF. CDR3 bases: TGTGCCAGCTCGCCCTCTCGCGGGGGTACCGGCTACGAGCAGTACTTC.

By proportion, this clone is medium-sized (0.01 to 0.1%). The chain joins TRBV11-3 to TRBJ1-1, with D tentatively TRBD1 (6 bases). Deletions cut 5 bases from V and 4 bases from J, with 11 bases between. This CDR3 region has 13 residues. CDR1 and CDR2 from the germline V gene are SGHNT and YENEEA. The CDR3 DNA reads TGTGCCAGCAGCACAAACAGGGTCACTGAAGCTTTCTTT. Translating gives CASSTNRVTEAFF.

By frequency in the sample, this clone is medium-sized. This chain connects TRBV7-6 to TRBJ1-5; D gene ambiguous. This CDR3 region has 15 residues. Trimming removed 1 base from V and 7 bases from J, with 14 bases in between. Germline assignment: CDR1 SGHVS and CDR2 FNYEAQ. The CDR3 spells CASSLEGVRGQPQHF. The CDR3 nucleotides read TGTGCCAGCAGCTTAGAAGGTGTTCGAGGGCAGCCCCAGCATTTT.

The chain carries TRBV5-1 and TRBJ2-2; 11 bases are a match to TRBD1. CDR3 length equals 16 residues. In germline, CDR1 is SGHRS, CDR2 YFSETQ. The V gene end was trimmed by 3 bases and the J gene end by 7 bases; junction bases not matched to a gene: 8. This chain's CDR3 is CASSWRTGGAGGELFF. Written as DNA, the CDR3 is TGCGCCAGCAGCTGGAGGACAGGGGGCGCAGGCGGGGAGCTGTTTTTT.

V gene TRBV9 combines with J gene TRBJ2-5, with D possibly matching TRBD2 (7 bases). CDR3 length: 14 amino acids. V dropped 5 bases and J dropped 6 bases, with 17 bases sitting between them. Germline V CDR1 and CDR2: SGDLS, YYNGEE. The chain's CDR3 is CASSSGGRSQTQYF. The CDR3 DNA reads TGTGCCAGCAGTTCGGGGGGCCGGAGTCAGACCCAGTACTTC.